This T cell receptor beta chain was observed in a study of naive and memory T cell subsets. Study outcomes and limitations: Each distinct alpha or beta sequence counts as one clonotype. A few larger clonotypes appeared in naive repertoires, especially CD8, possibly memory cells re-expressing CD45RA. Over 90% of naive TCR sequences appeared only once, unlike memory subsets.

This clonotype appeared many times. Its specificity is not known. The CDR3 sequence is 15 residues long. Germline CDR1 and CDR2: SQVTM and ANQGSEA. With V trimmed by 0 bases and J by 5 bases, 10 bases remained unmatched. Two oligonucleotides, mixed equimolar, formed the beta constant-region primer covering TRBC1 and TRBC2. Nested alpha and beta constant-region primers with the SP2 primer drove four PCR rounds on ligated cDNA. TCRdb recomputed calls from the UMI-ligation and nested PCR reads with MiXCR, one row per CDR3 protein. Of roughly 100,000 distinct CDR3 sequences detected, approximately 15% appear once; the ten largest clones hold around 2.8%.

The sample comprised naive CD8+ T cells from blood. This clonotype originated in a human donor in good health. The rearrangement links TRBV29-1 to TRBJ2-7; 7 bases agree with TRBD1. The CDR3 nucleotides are TGCAGCGTTGAAGATCGACAGGGCCCAAGCCACGAGCAGTACTTC. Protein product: CSVEDRQGPSHEQYF.